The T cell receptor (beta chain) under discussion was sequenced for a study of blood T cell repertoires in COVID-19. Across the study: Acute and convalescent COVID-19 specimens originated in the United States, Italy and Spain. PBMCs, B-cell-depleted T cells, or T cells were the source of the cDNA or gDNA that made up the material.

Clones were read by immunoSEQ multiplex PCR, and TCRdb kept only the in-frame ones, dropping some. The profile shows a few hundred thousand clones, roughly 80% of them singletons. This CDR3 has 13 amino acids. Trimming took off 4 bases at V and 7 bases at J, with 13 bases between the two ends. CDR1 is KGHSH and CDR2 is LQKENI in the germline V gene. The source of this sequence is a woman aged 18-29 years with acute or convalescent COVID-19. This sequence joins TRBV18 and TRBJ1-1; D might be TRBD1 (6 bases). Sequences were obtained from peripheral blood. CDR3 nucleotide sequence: TGTGCCAGCTCACAGGGGGTCGGTGGTGAAGCTTTCTTT. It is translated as CASSQGVGGEAFF. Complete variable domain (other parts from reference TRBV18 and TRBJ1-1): NAGVMQNPRHLVRRRGQEARLRCSPMKGHSHVYWYRQLPEEGLKFMVYLQKENIIDESGMPKERFSAEFPKEGPSILRIQQVVRGDSAAYFCASSQGVGGEAFFGQGTRLTVV.